Sequencing of this T cell receptor (beta chain) was carried out in a study of T cells in Graves' hyperthyroidism and ophthalmopathy. This clonotype was detected many times. After removal of 4 bases from V and 2 bases from J, the junction contained 9 bases not matched to a gene. The V gene's germline CDR1 is SGHTS and CDR2 YDEGEE. This CDR3 comprises 16 residues. Researchers took RNA transcripts and amplified the TCR beta CDR3 regions from them. Primed by the HTBI set, a first-round RT-PCR was run on the TCR CDR3. Using its own MiXCR run on the multiplex PCR reads, TCRdb lists one record per CDR3 protein. The table includes some 620,000 distinct CDR3 sequences, roughly 15% detected once. Uncontrolled infection, other autoimmune disease, pregnancy or lactation disqualified patients from enrolment. Clinical symptoms, serum thyroxine and TRAb, thyroid ultrasound and orbital computed tomography were used for the diagnoses. Fresh peripheral blood, 7.5 to 10 ml of it, supplied the PBMCs.

Input material: blood. This TCR was sampled from a woman aged 30 to 39 with Graves' hyperthyroidism. The genes are TRBV5-8 and TRBJ2-7; 10 nucleotides align to TRBD2. The CDR3 DNA reads as TGTGCCAGCAGCGGGATCGCTAGCGGGAGTCCCTACGAGCAGTACTTC. It specifies CASSGIASGSPYEQYF.